One T cell receptor (beta chain) is described in this entry. Its antigen is currently unknown. This sample is part of a study of identical twins. The CDR3 sequence is 13 residues long. The J segment lost 5 bases and the V segment lost 8 bases, leaving 2 bases of the junction unmatched. Germline CDR1 ENHRY, CDR2 SYGVKD. Each CDR3 protein gets one entry after TCRdb re-called the 5' RACE reads with MiXCR. This sample has a few hundred thousand distinct CDR3 sequences, with roughly 9% found just once. Points from the study as a whole: Out-of-frame TCR alpha sharing observed in monozygotic twins exceeded model estimates. In beta out-of-frame sequences, the excess sharing between twins was weaker. Without tracking the same donors, conclusions rested on cross-sectional statistical analysis. Whereas memory repertoires showed no such difference, abundant cord blood beta clonotypes carried fewer insertions.

V and J are TRBV10-3 and TRBJ2-5; 13 bases agree with TRBD2. Specimen: naive T cells sorted from blood. This TCR was sampled from a woman aged 50 to 60 in good health. The CDR3 nucleotides are TGTGCCATCGGACTAGCGGGAGAGGAGACCCAGTACTTC. It encodes CAIGLAGEETQYF.